The 17 T cell receptor beta chains in this list originate from one sample, sequenced in a study of PD-1 blockade in classical Hodgkin lymphoma. There was relapse after autologous stem cell transplantation in every patient, and there was variation in brentuximab vedotin exposure. Libraries were prepared by immunoSEQ multiplex PCR; TCRdb keeps only in-frame clonotypes and omits some of them. The table records more than 25,000 clones, nearly 80% of them present only once. The sample in question was peripheral blood mononuclear cells (PBMCs), obtained before the second cycle of nivolumab. These receptors were taken from a human donor with classical Hodgkin lymphoma.

V is TRBV15 and J is TRBJ1-2; no reliable D call. Trimming removed 0 bases from V and 4 bases from J, with 6 bases in between. The CDR3 is made up of 13 amino acids. Looked up from germline, CDR1 is LNHNV and CDR2 is YYDKDF (reference sequence). The CDR3 is CATSRDNSYGYTF. The CDR3 DNA reads as TGTGCCACCAGCAGAGATAACAGCTATGGCTACACCTTC.

J is TRBJ1-5 and V is TRBV6-1, with D possibly being TRBD1 (6 bases). Germline V gives CDR1 MNHNS, CDR2 SASEGT. This CDR3 spans 14 amino acids. Trimming removed 4 bases at V and 7 bases at J, with 14 bases between. The DNA for the CDR3 is TGTGCCAGCAGTGTTCTTACGCAGGGGCAGCCCCAGCATTTT. It specifies CASSVLTQGQPQHF.

This clone was seen more than once but under ten times. The chain combines TRBV11-3 with TRBJ1-1; 9 positions agree with TRBD1. From germline, CDR1 is SGHNT and CDR2 YENEEA. V shed 1 base, J shed 1 base, and the junction held 1 base outside the gene matches. The CDR3 is 15 residues long. The CDR3 DNA reads TGTGCCAGCAGCTTAGGGGGACAGGGGAACACTGAAGCTTTCTTT. Its protein product is CASSLGGQGNTEAFF.

The rearrangement links TRBV6-5 to TRBJ1-2, with 8 bases identical to TRBD1. Looked up from germline, CDR1 is MNHEY and CDR2 is SVGAGI. V dropped 0 bases and J dropped 9; count of bases not matched to a gene: 6. The CDR3 contains 14 residues. The CDR3 here is CASSYSITGGRYTF. Here the CDR3 DNA reads TGTGCCAGCAGTTACTCGATAACAGGGGGTCGCTACACCTTC.

The chain uses TRBV7-2 and TRBJ1-1, with D unresolved. The CDR3 totals 16 residues. Germline V lookup: CDR1 SGHTA, CDR2 FQGNSA. Trimming removed 5 bases from V and 1 base from J, with 17 bases in between. The CDR3 loop is CASSTDLLQQNTEAFF. The CDR3 nucleotides are TGTGCCAGCAGCACCGATTTGTTACAGCAGAACACTGAAGCTTTCTTT.

The rearrangement links TRBV13 to TRBJ2-7; perhaps TRBD2 as D (7 bases). Germline V lookup: CDR1 PRHDT, CDR2 FYEKMQ (reference sequence). This CDR3 contains 15 residues. Trimming took off 1 base at V and 4 bases at J, with 14 bases between the two ends. The CDR3: CASSLVPRGGYEQYF. Written as DNA, the CDR3 is TGTGCCAGCAGCTTAGTCCCCAGGGGAGGGTACGAGCAGTACTTC.

The V gene is TRBV2, the J gene TRBJ1-1, with a tentative D call TRBD1 (6 bases). The V gene lost 7 bases and the J gene lost 0 bases, with 12 bases spanning the gap. There are 14 residues in the CDR3. Germline V gene data show CDR1 as SNHLY and CDR2 as FYNNEI. CDR3 residues: CASTRTVMNTEAFF. The DNA for the CDR3 is TGTGCCAGCACGAGGACAGTAATGAACACTGAAGCTTTCTTT. Using reference TRBV2 and TRBJ1-1 for the parts outside the CDR3, the full variable domain is EPEVTQTPSHQVTQMGQEVILRCVPISNHLYFYWYRQILGQKVEFLVSFYNNEISEKSEIFDDQFSVERPDGSNFTLKIRSTKLEDSAMYFCASTRTVMNTEAFFGQGTRLTVV.

The rearrangement joins TRBV5-1 to TRBJ2-7, with D possibly TRBD2 on 6 matching bases. Germline V lookup: CDR1 SGHRS, CDR2 YFSETQ. The CDR3 length is 16 residues. Between the trimmed V and J ends, which lost 0 bases and 2 bases, there was a span of 15 bases. This chain's CDR3 is CASSLASWGETYEQYF. CDR3 coding DNA: TGCGCCAGCAGCTTGGCCTCGTGGGGGGAGACCTACGAGCAGTACTTC.

The chain carries TRBV14 and TRBJ1-2; 7 bases fit TRBD1. CDR1 and CDR2 from the germline V gene are SGHDN and FVKESK. Unmatched junction bases numbered 6, after V lost 4 bases and J lost 4 bases. The length of the CDR3 is 14 residues. CDR3 DNA: TGTGCCAGCAGCCTCCACGGGACAGTCTATGGCTACACCTTC. Translating gives CASSLHGTVYGYTF. Variable domain in full (rest from reference TRBV14 and TRBJ1-2): EAGVTQFPSHSVIEKGQTVTLRCDPISGHDNLYWYRRVMGKEIKFLLHFVKESKQDESGMPNNRFLAERTGGTYSTLKVQPAELEDSGVYFCASSLHGTVYGYTFGSGTRLTVV.

This clone has more than one count but fewer than ten. Other DNA variants within this sample encode the same CDR3. The genes are TRBV10-3 and TRBJ1-5; D may be TRBD1 (5 bases). The V end lost 4 bases, the J end lost 0 bases, and 10 bases lay between the germline ends. The CDR3 is made up of 15 amino acids. CDR1 is ENHRY and CDR2 is SYGVKD in the germline V gene. The CDR3: CAISVSGGSNQPQHF. The CDR3 DNA reads TGTGCCATCAGTGTTTCTGGGGGTAGCAATCAGCCCCAGCATTTT.

This chain uses TRBV14 with TRBJ2-5; 11 bases map to TRBD1. The CDR3 contains 15 residues. Per germline, CDR1 SGHDN and CDR2 FVKESK. Unmatched junction bases numbered 6, after V lost 8 bases and J lost 1 base. The CDR3 here is CASRPGQGVQETQYF. DNA of the CDR3: TGTGCCAGCCGACCGGGACAGGGGGTCCAAGAGACCCAGTACTTC.

V usage is TRBV6-5 and J usage is TRBJ1-5; perhaps TRBD1 as D (6 bases). Trimming removed 5 bases at V and 0 bases at J, with 11 bases between. The CDR3 is made up of 15 amino acids. CDR1 is MNHEY, CDR2 SVGAGI, per germline. The CDR3 is CASSGQPYSNQPQHF. In nucleotides, the CDR3 is TGTGCCAGCAGTGGACAGCCATATAGCAATCAGCCCCAGCATTTT.

The CDR3 protein is CASSGEQGWTEAFF. CDR3 sequence (DNA): TGTGCCAGCAGTGGGGAACAGGGGTGGACTGAAGCTTTCTTT. The rearrangement joins TRBV6-1 to TRBJ1-1; 7 nucleotides line up with TRBD1. V shed 4 bases, J shed 5 bases, and the junction held 7 bases outside the gene matches. In germline, CDR1 is MNHNS, CDR2 SASEGT. The CDR3 covers 14 residues.

This chain links TRBV19 with TRBJ2-3; 7 nucleotides line up with TRBD1. Per germline, CDR1 LNHDA and CDR2 SQIVND (reference sequence). The CDR3 contains 15 residues. V lost 5 bases, J lost 0 bases, and 5 bases stayed unmatched. This CDR3 reads CASSLQGVSTDTQYF. The CDR3 bases are TGTGCCAGTAGTCTCCAGGGGGTGAGCACAGATACGCAGTATTTT. Based on the CDR3 plus reference TRBV19 and TRBJ2-3, the full variable domain is DGGITQSPKYLFRKEGQNVTLSCEQNLNHDAMYWYRQDPGQGLRLIYYSQIVNDFQKGDIAEGYSVSREKKESFPLTVTSAQKNPTAFYLCASSLQGVSTDTQYFGPGTRLTVL.

To note about this clone: Other DNA sequences in this sample translate to the same CDR3. The V and J genes are TRBV27 and TRBJ2-7; 8 bases fit TRBD1. This CDR3 has 14 residues. Germline CDR1 reads MNHEY; CDR2 reads SMNVEV (reference sequence). Germline trimming cut 2 bases from V and 3 bases from J; bases unmatched to any gene: 3. Written as DNA, the CDR3 is TGTGCCAGCAGTTTACAGGGGGCCAACTACGAGCAGTACTTC. Translation gives CASSLQGANYEQYF.

This rearrangement joins TRBV15 to TRBJ2-5, with 7 bases fitting TRBD2. The germline gives CDR1 LNHNV, CDR2 YYDKDF (reference sequence). Germline trimming cut 1 base from V and 2 bases from J; bases unmatched to any gene: 10. The CDR3 consists of 17 residues. CDR3 residues: CATSRVRLADPQETQYF. CDR3 bases: TGTGCCACCAGCAGAGTTAGGCTAGCGGACCCTCAAGAGACCCAGTACTTC.

The chain is built from TRBV5-5 and TRBJ2-3; 8 bases align to TRBD2. The CDR3 contains 13 residues. CDR1 SGHKS and CDR2 YYEKEE come from the germline V gene (reference sequence). The junction had 2 bases not matched to a gene; V was cut back by 3 bases and J by 5 bases. The CDR3 protein is CASSWTSQDTQYF. CDR3 sequence (DNA): TGTGCCAGCAGCTGGACTAGCCAAGATACGCAGTATTTT.